The 18 T cell receptor beta chains presented below share a single source sample, sequenced in a study of tumor-infiltrating lymphocytes in primary liver carcinoma (dated by TCRdb to between 2016 and 2019). Total RNA and DNA were co-extracted from about 20-30 mg of bulk tissue with the AllPrep DNA/RNA mini kit, without cell sorting. The sequencer listed for this sample is Illumina HiSeq 2500. A constant-region primer and ProtoScript II reverse transcriptase were used to reverse-transcribe TCRbeta-specific cDNA from around 480 ng total RNA. The TCRbeta libraries were prepared through three rounds of nested multiplex PCR following a slightly modified ARM-PCR procedure. The first two PCR rounds used multiplex TRBV1-TRBV30 forward primers with a Cbeta reverse primer, each for about 11 cycles. Using fastp at Q25 and MiXCR, TCRdb reprocessed the public reads and kept productive beta chains. One record per CDR3 amino acid sequence lists the most common genes and DNA. The sample table holds around 120,000 distinct CDR3 sequences, of which about 59% were seen once. Clones ranked in the top ten supply approximately 10% of the sample.

The source material was liver tumor tissue from sampling region 1. The cell subset or site label, read with the paper, signifies: tumor region T1, superior pole. The receptors were sampled from a woman in her fifties or sixties with primary liver carcinoma and hepatitis B virus infection.

As for this clonotype: An end of the junction differs from the germline gene, which may be a read error. The chain couples TRBV11-2 to TRBJ2-2, with D perhaps matching TRBD2 (6 bases). Germline CDR1 reads SGHAT; CDR2 reads FQNNGV. CDR3 length equals 16 residues. The CDR3 region is CVSSFGKASATGELFF. Written as DNA, the CDR3 is TGTGTCAGCAGCTTTGGTAAGGCTAGCGCAACCGGGGAGCTGTTTTTT.

On this clonotype itself: No conserved phenylalanine or tryptophan ends this CDR3, so it is likely a read error. The V call is TRBV11-2, the J call TRBJ2-3, with D possibly being TRBD1 or TRBD2 (5 bases each). Trimming took off 4 bases at V and 6 bases at J, with 20 bases between the two ends. The CDR3 totals 16 residues. Germline V gene data show CDR1 as SGHAT and CDR2 as FQNNGV. CDR3 amino acids: CASSSTRLQEADTQYS. In nucleotides, the CDR3 is TGTGCCAGCAGCTCAACCCGGTTACAGGAGGCGGATACGCAGTATTCT.

Comments on this clonotype: A much larger clone is a single base away; this may be a read error. The chain carries TRBV29-1 and TRBJ1-3, with unresolved D. The CDR3 extends over 14 amino acids. V was trimmed by 5 bases and J by 0 bases, leaving 11 bases between them. CDR1 is SQVTM and CDR2 is ANQGSEA in the germline V gene. CDR3 sequence reads: CSVFCISSGNTIYF. In DNA form, the CDR3 reads TGCAGCGTTTTCTGTATATCCTCTGGAAACACCATATATTTT.

This clonotype was seen at least ten times. This chain connects TRBV11-3 to TRBJ2-5; D possibly corresponds to TRBD1 (6 bases). Germline V lookup: CDR1 SGHNT, CDR2 YENEEA. The CDR3 consists of 15 residues. Trimming removed 1 base at V and 9 bases at J, with 18 bases between. The chain's CDR3 is CASSLGRGSGLAQYF. The CDR3 DNA follows: TGTGCCAGCAGCTTAGGAAGGGGGAGCGGCTTGGCCCAGTACTTC.

Regarding this clonotype: This may arise from a read error, as a much more abundant clone is one base away. The V gene is TRBV14, the J gene TRBJ1-1, with D possibly TRBD1 on 6 matching bases. The V gene's germline CDR1 is SGHDN and CDR2 FVKESK. The CDR3 spans 17 residues. CDR3 bases: TGTGCCAGCAGCCCGAGGCAGGGGAGAGTGGGGAACACTGAAGCTCTCTTT. The encoded protein is CASSPRQGRVGNTEALF.

In this sample, this clonotype turned up a few times. The rearrangement joins TRBV28 to TRBJ2-7; 7 nucleotides match TRBD2. Germline CDR1 is MDHEN and CDR2 is SYDVKM. V was clipped by 3 bases and J by 4 bases; unmatched bases: 9. CDR3 size: 15 residues. The CDR3 protein is CASSFNSGLPYEQYF. CDR3 in DNA: TGTGCCAGCAGTTTCAATTCGGGACTACCTTACGAGCAGTACTTC.

About this clonotype itself: A read error is possible here, since a much larger clone lies one base away. The gene calls are TRBV14 and TRBJ2-1, with 8 positions matching TRBD2. V shed 8 bases and J 0 bases; nucleotides not matched to a gene: 9. Germline values: CDR1 SGHDN, CDR2 FVKESK. This CDR3 region has 16 residues. This CDR3 reads CASCAYGTSSYNEQFF. The DNA of the CDR3 is TGTGCCAGCTGCGCTTACGGGACTAGCTCCTACAATGAGCAGTTCTTC.

Only one count was recorded for this clonotype. The germline gene is not matched at one end of the junction; a read error may be the cause. The chain employs TRBV28 and TRBJ2-3; 9 nucleotides align to TRBD1. Germline CDR1 MDHEN, CDR2 SYDVKM. This CDR3 spans 15 amino acids. CDR3 coding DNA: TGTGACAGCAGTGTACCGGGACAGGGAGGGGATACGCAGTATTTT. This encodes CDSSVPGQGGDTQYF.

About this clonotype itself: Compared with germline, one end of the junction differs, possibly owing to a read error. CDR3 loop: CASSLEGLADLSFNEQFF. The CDR3 DNA sequence: TGTGCCAGCAGCTTGGAGGGACTAGCGGACCTCTCCTTCAATGAGCAGTTCTTC. The chain employs TRBV5-4 and TRBJ2-1, with 11 positions matching TRBD2. CDR1 is SGHNT, CDR2 YYREEE, per germline (reference sequence). The CDR3 is made up of 18 amino acids.

For this clonotype: This sequence may be a read error, since a much larger clone differs from it by one base. The chain joins TRBV12-3 or TRBV12-4 to TRBJ1-1; the D is unclear. The CDR3 covers 15 residues. This chain's CDR3 is CASSLRQAQNTEACF. DNA for the CDR3: TGTGCCAGCAGTTTACGGCAAGCGCAAAACACTGAAGCTTGCTTT.

The CDR3 loop reads CASSLDRLEETQYF. CDR3 DNA: TGTGCCAGCAGCTTAGATCGGCTTGAAGAGACCCAGTACTTC. The genes are TRBV7-9 and TRBJ2-5; D gene unclear. CDR1 is SEHNR and CDR2 is FQNEAQ in the germline V gene (reference sequence). CDR3 size: 14 residues. V lost 1 base and J 3 bases, leaving 9 bases between the germline ends.

The chain carries TRBV6-6 and TRBJ2-5; the D gene is possibly TRBD2 (5 bases). CDR1 MNHNY and CDR2 SVGAGI come from the germline V gene (reference sequence). V was trimmed by 7 bases and J by 2 bases, leaving 14 bases between them. This CDR3 has 14 amino acids. The CDR3 reads CASTVRGKQETQYF. Here the CDR3 DNA reads TGTGCCAGCACCGTACGGGGAAAACAAGAGACCCAGTACTTC.

The chain is built from TRBV11-2 and TRBJ2-2; D gene uncertain. The CDR3 spans 14 residues. Per germline, CDR1 SGHAT and CDR2 FQNNGV. The V and J ends lost 2 bases and 9 bases respectively, with 13 bases between them. Here the CDR3 DNA reads TGTGCCAGCAGCTTACACCCGAACGCCCGGGAGCTGTTTTTT. Its translation is CASSLHPNARELFF.

This clonotype appeared a single time. A single base separates this from a much larger clone, so it may be a read error. The chain has TRBV7-8 and TRBJ2-2; D is undetermined. From germline, CDR1 is SGHVS and CDR2 FQNEAQ. The CDR3 covers 13 residues. Trimming removed 5 bases from V and 7 bases from J, with 11 bases in between. The CDR3 coding sequence is TGTGCCAGCAGCAACGGGTGGGGCGGGGAGCTGTTTTTT. Residues: CASSNGWGGELFF. Together with reference TRBV7-8 and TRBJ2-2, the CDR3 gives the full variable domain: GAGVSQSPRYKVAKRGQDVALRCDPISGHVSLFWYQQALGQGPEFLTYFQNEAQLDKSGLPSDRFFAERPEGSVSTLKIQRTQQEDSAVYLCASSNGWGGELFFGEGSRLTVL.

The chain recombines TRBV2 with TRBJ1-2; TRBD1 is a possible D gene (5 bases). CDR3 size: 11 residues. The germline V and J ends were trimmed by 4 bases and 8 bases, with 8 bases remaining between them. Looked up from germline, CDR1 is SNHLY and CDR2 is FYNNEI. DNA for the CDR3: TGTGCCAGCAGTGCCAGGGCGGGCTACACCTTC. It codes for CASSARAGYTF.

This clonotype occurred many times. The V call is TRBV10-3, the J call TRBJ2-3; 12 nucleotides line up with TRBD2. The CDR3 has 17 residues. V lost 10 bases to trimming and J lost 2 bases; unmatched junction nucleotides: 13. The germline V gene encodes CDR1 ENHRY and CDR2 SYGVKD. As DNA, the CDR3 is TGTGCCACCGCCGGGACTAGCGGGCCATCCTACACAGATACGCAGTATTTT. Its translation: CATAGTSGPSYTDTQYF.

A note on this clonotype: This could be a read error, since a much larger clone is one nucleotide away. The chain combines TRBV6-6 with TRBJ2-5; perhaps TRBD2 as D (5 bases). Trimming took 4 bases from V and 3 from J, leaving 12 bases between them. The CDR3 contains 14 residues. Per the germline V gene, CDR1 is MNHNY and CDR2 is SVGAGI (reference sequence). CDR3 residues: CASSSLGGEETQYF. The DNA of the CDR3 is TGTGCCAGCAGTTCCTTAGGAGGAGAAGAGACCCAGTACTTC.

Concerning this clonotype itself: The junction does not match germline at one end; this may be a read error. V usage is TRBV30 and J usage is TRBJ2-1; D is uncertain. Germline-derived CDR1 and CDR2 are GTSNPN and SVGIG (reference sequence). The CDR3 extends over 16 amino acids. For the CDR3, the DNA is TGCGCCTGGATGACGGTTGCGCTATCCAGCTACAATGAGCAGTTCTTC. Translated: CAWMTVALSSYNEQFF.